This TCR beta chain was recorded in a study of CD8 T cells in Susac syndrome. About this clonotype itself: Its antigen is not known.

Negative isolation yielded CD8+ and CD4+ T cells; FACS enriched TEMRA cells. Random-hexamer reverse transcription was applied to roughly 0.45 to 1 ug RNA. Multiplex PCR with immunoSEQ amplified the TCR beta CDR3 across 54 Vbeta and 13 Jbeta. TCRdb redid the calling of the immunoSEQ multiplex PCR reads with MiXCR, one entry per CDR3 protein. Of 150,000 to 200,000 distinct CDR3 sequences detected, about 93% appear once; the ten largest clones hold 0.09% to 0.095%. Study findings and constraints: The authors acknowledged that their TCR sequencing and HLA analysis involved a relatively small number of individuals.

This sequence was found in a human donor with multiple sclerosis. The sequencing sample was made of CD4+ T cells from PBMCs.

CDR3 amino acids: CASSYTRRGSGGMGEKLFF. CDR3 in DNA: TGTGCCAGCAGTTACACCAGACGGGGGTCAGGGGGTATGGGTGAAAAACTGTTTTTT. The chain carries TRBV6-5 and TRBJ1-4; TRBD1 matches 7 bases. Trimming cost V 2 bases and J 7 bases; bases outside gene matches: 19. The germline gives CDR1 MNHEY, CDR2 SVGAGI. The length of the CDR3 is 19 residues.